This T cell receptor beta chain was recovered during a study of OX40 agonist ivuxolimab in advanced cancers. Study summary: Every 2 weeks, ivuxolimab was infused into the patients intravenously at between 0.01 and 10 mg/kg. Whole-study results and caveats: The authors did not determine the antigen specificity of the expanded peripheral T cells.

The investigators sampled blood at baseline, at cycle 4 day 1, and at cycle 7 day 1. V was trimmed by 0 bases and J by 7 bases, leaving 13 bases between them. Germline CDR1 is SGHRS and CDR2 is YFSETQ. This CDR3 contains 15 residues. TCRdb's copy holds only in-frame clones and misses some; the assay was immunoSEQ multiplex PCR. The sample carries 70,000 or so clones, around 80% recorded once. In the case of this clone: Its antigen is currently unknown.

The source of this sequence is an adult with an advanced solid tumor such as melanoma, head and neck, liver or kidney cancer. V usage is TRBV5-1 and J usage is TRBJ2-2, with D possibly TRBD1 on 6 matching bases. This material consisted of CD4+ or CD8+ T cells sorted from blood, taken in a trial of the OX40 agonist ivuxolimab. The CDR3 region is CASSLGLQGVGELFF. The CDR3 coding sequence is TGCGCCAGCAGCTTGGGGTTACAGGGAGTCGGGGAGCTGTTTTTT.